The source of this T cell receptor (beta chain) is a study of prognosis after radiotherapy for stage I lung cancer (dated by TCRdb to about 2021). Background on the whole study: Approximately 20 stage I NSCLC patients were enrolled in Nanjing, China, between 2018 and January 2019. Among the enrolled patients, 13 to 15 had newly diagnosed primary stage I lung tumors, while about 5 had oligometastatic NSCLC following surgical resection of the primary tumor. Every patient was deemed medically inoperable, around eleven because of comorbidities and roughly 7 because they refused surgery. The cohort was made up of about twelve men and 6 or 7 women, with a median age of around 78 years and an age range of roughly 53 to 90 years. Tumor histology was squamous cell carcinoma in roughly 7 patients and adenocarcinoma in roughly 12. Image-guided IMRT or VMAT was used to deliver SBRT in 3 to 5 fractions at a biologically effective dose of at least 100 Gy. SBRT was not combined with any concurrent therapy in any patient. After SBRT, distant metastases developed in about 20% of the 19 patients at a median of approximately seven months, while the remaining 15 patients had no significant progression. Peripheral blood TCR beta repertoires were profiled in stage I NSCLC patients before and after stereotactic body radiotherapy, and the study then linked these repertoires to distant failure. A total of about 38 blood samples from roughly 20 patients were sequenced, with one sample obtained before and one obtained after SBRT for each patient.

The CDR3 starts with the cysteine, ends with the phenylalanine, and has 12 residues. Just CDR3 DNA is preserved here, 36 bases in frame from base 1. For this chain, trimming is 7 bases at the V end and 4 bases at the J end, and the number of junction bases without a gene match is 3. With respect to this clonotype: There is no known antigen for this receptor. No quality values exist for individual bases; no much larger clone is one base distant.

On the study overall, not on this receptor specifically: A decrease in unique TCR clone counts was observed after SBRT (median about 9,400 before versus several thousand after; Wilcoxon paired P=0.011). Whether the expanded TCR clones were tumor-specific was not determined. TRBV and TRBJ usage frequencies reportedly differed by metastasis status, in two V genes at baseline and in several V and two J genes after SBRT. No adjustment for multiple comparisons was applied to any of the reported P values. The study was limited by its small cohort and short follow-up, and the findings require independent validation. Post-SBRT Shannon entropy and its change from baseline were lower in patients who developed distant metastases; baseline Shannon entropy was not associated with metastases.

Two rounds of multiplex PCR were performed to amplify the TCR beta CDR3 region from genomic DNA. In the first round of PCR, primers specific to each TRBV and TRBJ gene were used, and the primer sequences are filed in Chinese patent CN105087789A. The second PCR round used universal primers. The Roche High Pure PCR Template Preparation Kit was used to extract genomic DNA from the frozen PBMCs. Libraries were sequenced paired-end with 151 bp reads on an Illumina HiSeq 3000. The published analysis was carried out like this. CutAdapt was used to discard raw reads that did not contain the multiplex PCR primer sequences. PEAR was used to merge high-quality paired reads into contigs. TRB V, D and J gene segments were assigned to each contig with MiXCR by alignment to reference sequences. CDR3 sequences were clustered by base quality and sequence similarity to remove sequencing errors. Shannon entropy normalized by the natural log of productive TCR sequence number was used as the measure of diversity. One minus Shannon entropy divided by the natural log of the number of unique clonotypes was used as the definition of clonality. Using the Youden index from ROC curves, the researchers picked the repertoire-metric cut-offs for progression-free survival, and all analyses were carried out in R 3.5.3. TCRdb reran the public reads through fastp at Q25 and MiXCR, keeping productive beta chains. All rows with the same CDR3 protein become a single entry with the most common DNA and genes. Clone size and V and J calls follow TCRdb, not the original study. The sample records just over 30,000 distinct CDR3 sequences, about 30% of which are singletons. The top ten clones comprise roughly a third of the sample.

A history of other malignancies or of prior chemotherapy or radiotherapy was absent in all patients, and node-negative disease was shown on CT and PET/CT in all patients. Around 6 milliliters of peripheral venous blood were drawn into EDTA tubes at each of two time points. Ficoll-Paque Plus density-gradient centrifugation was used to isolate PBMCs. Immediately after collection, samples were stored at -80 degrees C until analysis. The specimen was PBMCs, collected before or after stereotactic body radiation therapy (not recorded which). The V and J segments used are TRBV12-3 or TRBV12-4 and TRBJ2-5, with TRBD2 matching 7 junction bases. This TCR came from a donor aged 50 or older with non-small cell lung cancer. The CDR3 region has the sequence CASMRTRETQYF. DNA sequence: TGTGCCAGCATGAGGACTAGAGAGACCCAGTACTTC.